Listed here is a single T cell receptor (beta chain). Antigen specificity is unknown. The germline gives CDR1 SGHNT, CDR2 YYREEE (reference sequence). The CDR3 has 15 residues. The V and J ends lost 4 bases and 1 base, in that order; junction bases with no gene match: 5. Produced via immunoSEQ multiplex PCR; TCRdb's table is partial and in-frame only. The sample lists 50,000 or so clones, 95% to 97% occurring once. The record originates from a study of siplizumab effects on memory and regulatory T cells. Regarding the study as a whole: Researchers could not give a naive or memory phenotype to roughly 75-96% of proliferating CD4+ or CD8+ clones. The drug siplizumab significantly decreased the alloreactive sequences that could be traced to unstimulated CD4+ memory cells. The average Treg-derived proportion among mappable alloreactive CD4+ clones was 55% to 75% with siplizumab versus 26.9% in controls.

This clonotype originated in a human donor in good health. Input material: naive CD4+ T cells sorted from blood. The V and J genes are TRBV5-4 and TRBJ1-2; TRBD1 aligns across 9 bases. CDR3 sequence reads: CASSRGQGGNYGYTF. The CDR3 region has the DNA TGTGCCAGCAGCCGGGGACAGGGAGGTAACTATGGCTACACCTTC.